Listed below are T cell receptor beta chains from one sample, sequenced in a study of beta chain features in type 1 diabetes. Sequenced by immunoSEQ multiplex PCR; TCRdb stores in-frame clones only, minus some. The sample contains about 340,000 clones, approximately 9.9% of which appear only once. Sequencing was done on a sample of central memory CD4+ T cells from blood. These receptors all stem from a man under 40 with type 1 diabetes. Both conserved end residues are part of each CDR3. Fields, in order: V gene, clone size, D gene, J gene, CDR3 protein, CDR3 DNA. D genes are given only for firm matches. Clone size is shown for a subset of rows, as once, few, many or a class of expanded clone.

v_call: TRBV5-1; clone_size: few; d_call: TRBD1; j_call: TRBJ2-5; cdr3_aa: CASSSTGTEETQYF; cdr3_nt: TGCGCCAGCAGCTCCACCGGGACAGAGGAGACCCAGTACTTC
v_call: TRBV4-3; clone_size: .; d_call: TRBD1; j_call: TRBJ2-7; cdr3_aa: CASSRRTGDYEQYF; cdr3_nt: TGCGCCAGCAGCCGACGGACAGGGGACTACGAGCAGTACTTC
v_call: TRBV9; clone_size: .; d_call: .; j_call: TRBJ1-6; cdr3_aa: CASSVADSELSPLHF; cdr3_nt: TGTGCCAGCAGCGTAGCCGACAGCGAGCTTTCACCCCTCCACTTT
v_call: TRBV9; clone_size: .; d_call: TRBD1; j_call: TRBJ2-7; cdr3_aa: CASSVTGQGYEQYF; cdr3_nt: TGTGCCAGCAGCGTAACAGGACAGGGCTACGAGCAGTACTTC
v_call: TRBV7-9; clone_size: .; d_call: .; j_call: TRBJ1-4; cdr3_aa: CASSLGSAGSIEKLFF; cdr3_nt: TGTGCCAGCAGCTTAGGATCGGCAGGGAGTATTGAAAAACTGTTTTTT
v_call: TRBV18; clone_size: many; d_call: .; j_call: TRBJ2-3; cdr3_aa: CASSLHLTATDTQYF; cdr3_nt: TGTGCCAGCTCACTCCATCTGACGGCCACAGATACGCAGTATTTT
v_call: TRBV27; clone_size: few; d_call: TRBD1; j_call: TRBJ2-7; cdr3_aa: CASSFRQGNEQYF; cdr3_nt: TGTGCCAGCAGTTTTAGACAGGGTAACGAGCAGTACTTC
v_call: TRBV15; clone_size: .; d_call: TRBD2; j_call: TRBJ2-2; cdr3_aa: CATSRDLAGDGTGELFF; cdr3_nt: TGTGCCACCAGCAGAGATCTGGCGGGGGACGGCACCGGGGAGCTGTTTTTT
v_call: TRBV30; clone_size: few; d_call: .; j_call: TRBJ2-5; cdr3_aa: CAWTLGVQETQYF; cdr3_nt: TGTGCCTGGACATTAGGGGTTCAAGAGACCCAGTACTTC
v_call: TRBV14; clone_size: few; d_call: TRBD1; j_call: TRBJ2-1; cdr3_aa: CASTDRGPLRNEQFF; cdr3_nt: TGTGCCAGCACGGACAGGGGGCCCTTAAGGAATGAGCAGTTCTTC
v_call: TRBV6-5; clone_size: .; d_call: .; j_call: TRBJ2-1; cdr3_aa: CASSTPGVINEQFF; cdr3_nt: TGTGCCAGCAGTACCCCGGGGGTGATCAATGAGCAGTTCTTC
v_call: TRBV5-1; clone_size: .; d_call: TRBD1; j_call: TRBJ2-4; cdr3_aa: CASSLTDRGRVIQYF; cdr3_nt: TGCGCCAGCAGCTTAACCGACAGGGGTCGGGTCATTCAGTACTTC
v_call: TRBV6-6; clone_size: .; d_call: .; j_call: TRBJ1-2; cdr3_aa: CASSYFDGYGYTF; cdr3_nt: TGTGCCAGCAGTTACTTCGACGGCTATGGCTACACCTTC